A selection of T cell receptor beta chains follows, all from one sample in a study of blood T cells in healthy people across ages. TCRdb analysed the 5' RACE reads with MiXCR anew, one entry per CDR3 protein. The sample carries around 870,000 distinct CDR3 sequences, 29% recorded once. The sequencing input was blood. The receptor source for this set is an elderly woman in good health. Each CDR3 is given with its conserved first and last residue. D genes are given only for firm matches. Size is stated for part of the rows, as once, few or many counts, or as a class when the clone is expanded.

TGCAGTGTAAAAGCGGGGGGTACCTACGAGCAGTACTTC	CSVKAGGTYEQYF	many	TRBD2	TRBV20-1	TRBJ2-7
TGTGCCAGCAGACCGACCGAAGCTAACTATGGCTACACCTTC	CASRPTEANYGYTF	NA	NA	TRBV7-8	TRBJ1-2
TGTGCCAGCAGCTGGGGACAGGGTGCTTTCAATGAGCAGTTCTTC	CASSWGQGAFNEQFF	NA	TRBD1	TRBV5-5	TRBJ2-1
TGTGCCAGCTCACCTCGACAGGGCCTCTACAATGAGCAGTTCTTC	CASSPRQGLYNEQFF	many	TRBD1	TRBV18	TRBJ2-1
TGTGCCAGCAGCCTCTCAGGGGAAGTAAGCGAAAAACTGTTTTTT	CASSLSGEVSEKLFF	NA	NA	TRBV16	TRBJ1-4
TGTGCCAGCAGTCCGGGGGACACCTTGGGGAACGAGCAGTACTTC	CASSPGDTLGNEQYF	few	NA	TRBV28	TRBJ2-7
TGCGCCAGCAGCCGACCGGGAGCAGATACGCAGTATTTT	CASSRPGADTQYF	many	NA	TRBV4-1	TRBJ2-3
TGTGCCAGCAGCCTAGCGGGGGCGACCAATGAGCAGTTCTTC	CASSLAGATNEQFF	many	TRBD2	TRBV7-9	TRBJ2-1
TGTGCCAGCAGTTTAGCGAGGCAGGGTTACGAGCAGTACTTC	CASSLARQGYEQYF	many	NA	TRBV12-3/TRBV12-4	TRBJ2-7
TGCGCCAGCACTGGGACAGGGGACACTGAAGCTTTCTTT	CASTGTGDTEAFF	few	TRBD1	TRBV5-1	TRBJ1-1
TGTGCCAGCAGCCAAGGGAAGACTTTTAGCAATCAGCCCCAGCATTTT	CASSQGKTFSNQPQHF	once	NA	TRBV3-1	TRBJ1-5
TGTGCCAGCAGACCTGAAGGTCCAGATACGCAGTATTTT	CASRPEGPDTQYF	many	NA	TRBV9	TRBJ2-3
TGCAGCCTAGACTACAGGGGAGAGACCCGGACCCAGTACTTC	CSLDYRGETRTQYF	NA	TRBD1	TRBV29-1	TRBJ2-5
TGCGCCAGCAGCTTGGGGGACAGGGGGTCAGATACGCAGTATTTT	CASSLGDRGSDTQYF	few	TRBD1	TRBV5-1	TRBJ2-3
TGTGCCAGCAGACATAGTAGCTGGGACGTTCAGGCAGATACGCAGTATTTT	CASRHSSWDVQADTQYF	NA	NA	TRBV11-2	TRBJ2-3
TGTGCCAGCAGCTTTGGGACAACTAGCACAGATACGCAGTATTTT	CASSFGTTSTDTQYF	many	NA	TRBV7-2	TRBJ2-3
TGCAGTGCTGCGGGGGGAAGTAAGGATGGCTACACCTTC	CSAAGGSKDGYTF	few	NA	TRBV20-1	TRBJ1-2
TGTGCCACCAGTGAGTCCGCGGTTTGGGCGATGGAGACCCAGTACTTC	CATSESAVWAMETQYF	few	NA	TRBV24-1	TRBJ2-5
TGCAGTGCTAGAGATTGGGGAGGACGGGGAATTAAGAAGCAGTACTTC	CSARDWGGRGIKKQYF	few	NA	TRBV20-1	TRBJ2-5
TGTGCCAGCAGACAAGGGGGTTTCTCTGGAAACACCATATATTTT	CASRQGGFSGNTIYF	NA	NA	TRBV6-5	TRBJ1-3
TGCAGTGCTAAGACTAGCGGACCACACAATGAGCAGTTCTTC	CSAKTSGPHNEQFF	NA	TRBD2	TRBV20-1	TRBJ2-1
TGTGCCAGCGGAGGGGCCCTCTATGGCTACACCTTC	CASGGALYGYTF	NA	NA	TRBV2	TRBJ1-2
TGTGCCAGCAGTGAGATGGGGCAGGGGGCCTATTCACCCCTCCACTTT	CASSEMGQGAYSPLHF	few	TRBD1	TRBV27	TRBJ1-6
TGCGCCAGCAGCCCCCGCGCTAGCGGGGGGACAGATACGCAGTATTTT	CASSPRASGGTDTQYF	NA	TRBD2	TRBV5-1	TRBJ2-3
TGTGCCAGCAGTAACCTTCGACAGATTGCAACTAATGAAAAACTGTTTTTT	CASSNLRQIATNEKLFF	many	NA	TRBV6-6	TRBJ1-4
TGTGCCAGCAGTGGGACAGGTTCGGGCACTGAAGCTTTCTTT	CASSGTGSGTEAFF	NA	TRBD1	TRBV2	TRBJ1-1
TGCAGTGCTAGAAGGGGGAATGGGCTCCAAGAGACCCAGTACTTC	CSARRGNGLQETQYF	few	NA	TRBV20-1	TRBJ2-5
TGTGCCAACAGCGTACTGAACACTGAAGCTTTCTTT	CANSVLNTEAFF	NA	NA	TRBV9	TRBJ1-1
TGTGCCAGCAGTTTAGCCCTCCGAGTGGGGGGAGAAAAACTGTTTTTT	CASSLALRVGGEKLFF	few	NA	TRBV28	TRBJ1-4
TGCGCCAGCAGCCAAGACGTACGGGGCTACACCTTC	CASSQDVRGYTF	few	NA	TRBV4-3	TRBJ1-2
TGCAGTGCTAGGGCCGGGACAGATGGCTACACCTTC	CSARAGTDGYTF	many	TRBD1	TRBV20-1	TRBJ1-2
TGCAGTGCTAGGGAGGCTCGTGGCTACACCTTC	CSAREARGYTF	many	NA	TRBV20-1	TRBJ1-2
TGTGCCAGCAGCTACAGGGGGGGGTTCCTCTCCTACGAGCAGTACTTC	CASSYRGGFLSYEQYF	many	NA	TRBV7-2	TRBJ2-7
TGTGCCAGCAGTCCGCGAGGTCTCGGTCGCGACGAGCAGTACTTC	CASSPRGLGRDEQYF	many	NA	TRBV27	TRBJ2-7
TGTGCCAGCAGGACCGGGACAGGGACCTATGGCTACACCTTC	CASRTGTGTYGYTF	many	TRBD1	TRBV6-5	TRBJ1-2
TGTGCCGGCAGCGTTCAGGGGGGGAATCAGCCCCAGCATTTT	CAGSVQGGNQPQHF	NA	TRBD1	TRBV9	TRBJ1-5
TGTGCCAGCAGTTGGACAGGGAAGGTATCACCCCTCCACTTT	CASSWTGKVSPLHF	NA	TRBD1	TRBV12-3/TRBV12-4	TRBJ1-6
TGCGCCAGCAGCCAACTTTCCGGGACAGGCATTTCTGATTCACCCCTCCACTTT	CASSQLSGTGISDSPLHF	many	TRBD1	TRBV4-3	TRBJ1-6
TGTGCCAGCAGCGCGGTACCGAGCTCCTACAATGAGCAGTACTTC	CASSAVPSSYNEQYF	few	NA	TRBV9	TRBJ2-7
TGTGCCAGCAGTGAATCGGGAGTGGAGACCCAGTACTTC	CASSESGVETQYF	many	NA	TRBV25-1	TRBJ2-5
TGCAGTGCTCCCGGGAGGGTCTATGGCTACACCTTC	CSAPGRVYGYTF	many	NA	TRBV20-1	TRBJ1-2
TGCGCCGGCAGCTGGGAGGGATCCTACAATGAGCAGTTCTTC	CAGSWEGSYNEQFF	NA	TRBD2	TRBV5-1	TRBJ2-1
TGCAGTGCTAGAGGGACTAGCGGAGGTGACTACGAGCAGTACTTC	CSARGTSGGDYEQYF	NA	TRBD2	TRBV20-1	TRBJ2-7
TGTGCCAGCCGGGGCGGGACAAGAAATGAAAAACTGTTTTTT	CASRGGTRNEKLFF	many	NA	TRBV6-6	TRBJ1-4
TGTGCCAGCAGCTTTACACCCAGGACAGATGGAATCTATGGCTACACCTTC	CASSFTPRTDGIYGYTF	many	NA	TRBV5-6	TRBJ1-2
TGTGCCAGCAGTTACCCCGCTGTAGCGGGGGGGCTTTACACAGATACGCAGTATTTT	CASSYPAVAGGLYTDTQYF	NA	TRBD2	TRBV6-2/TRBV6-3	TRBJ2-3
TGCGCCAGCAGCCAGGTTCCGGCGTCGGTAAGCGCCTATGGCTACACCTTC	CASSQVPASVSAYGYTF	many	NA	TRBV5-1	TRBJ1-2
TGTGCCAGCAGTTACTCGGGGATGATCTCTGGGGCCAACGTCCTGACTTTC	CASSYSGMISGANVLTF	NA	NA	TRBV6-2/TRBV6-3	TRBJ2-6
TGCAGTGCTAGCGGACAGGGTGGTCAAGAGACCCAGTACTTC	CSASGQGGQETQYF	many	TRBD1	TRBV20-1	TRBJ2-5
TGTGCCACAGGACAGTACTATATGAACACTGAAGCTTTCTTT	CATGQYYMNTEAFF	many	NA	TRBV6-2/TRBV6-3	TRBJ1-1
TGCGCCAGCAGCCGGACGGGGGGCGCCGAGCAGTTCTTC	CASSRTGGAEQFF	many	NA	TRBV5-1	TRBJ2-1
TGTGCCAGTAGAACCGGGACAGTCAATTCACCCCCCCACTTT	CASRTGTVNSPPHF	NA	TRBD1	TRBV19	TRBJ1-6
TGTGCCAGCAGTTTTGGGCAGGGGCCTGGAAACACCATATATTTT	CASSFGQGPGNTIYF	few	NA	TRBV27	TRBJ1-3
TGTGCCAGCAGTTTAGGACCGTGGGAGACCCAGTACTTC	CASSLGPWETQYF	many	NA	TRBV12-3/TRBV12-4	TRBJ2-5
TGTGCCATCAGTGAGACGGGGACACCTCTTGGGAAGTACTTC	CAISETGTPLGKYF	many	NA	TRBV10-3	TRBJ2-5
TGTGCCAGCAGTTACACAGCATCTCGGGGCTACACCTTC	CASSYTASRGYTF	many	NA	TRBV6-6	TRBJ1-2
TGTGCCAGCAGCCTCATAGGACTAGCGGTGGCATATACGCAGTATTTT	CASSLIGLAVAYTQYF	few	TRBD2	TRBV12-3/TRBV12-4	TRBJ2-3
TGTGCCAGCAGCCAAGATGCCCGTCAGAACACTGAAGCTTTCTTT	CASSQDARQNTEAFF	many	NA	TRBV3-1	TRBJ1-1
TGTGCCAGCAGTTACGCCTCTAGCGGGAGGGCCTACGAGCAGTACTTC	CASSYASSGRAYEQYF	NA	TRBD2	TRBV6-5	TRBJ2-7
TGTGCCAGCAACTCCGGGACAGGGAATTCACCCCTCCACTTT	CASNSGTGNSPLHF	few	TRBD1	TRBV3-1	TRBJ1-6